The present TCR beta chain was sequenced within a study of T cells in Graves' hyperthyroidism and ophthalmopathy. RNA transcripts provided the source from which TCR beta CDR3 regions were amplified. When the TCR CDR3 underwent first-round RT-PCR, the HTBI primer set was used. From the multiplex PCR reads, TCRdb called clonotypes with MiXCR, one entry per CDR3 protein. The table lists 550,000 to 650,000 distinct CDR3 sequences, approximately 14% of them singletons, with roughly 6.2% in the top ten. Cells are PBMCs isolated from more than 8.5 ml of fresh blood. Germline assignment: CDR1 LNHDA and CDR2 SQIVND (reference sequence). This CDR3 is 15 amino acids long. Trimming left V 7 bases short and J 4 bases short, with 16 bases between. A note on this clonotype: Its target is not known.

General study findings and limits: A 13 V-J signature model discriminated ophthalmopathy versus stable hyperthyroidism. Expanded thyroid clonotypes (above 0.001) were mostly also found in blood. The model's output predicted ophthalmopathy at a median of about 5.9 months prior to onset.

The sample consisted of blood. This TCR was recovered from a young woman with Graves' hyperthyroidism that later progressed to Graves' ophthalmopathy. The chain employs TRBV19 and TRBJ2-2, with D perhaps matching TRBD2 (5 bases). CDR3 region: CASIPYPSPTGELFF. CDR3 nucleotides: TGTGCCAGTATACCCTACCCTAGCCCCACCGGGGAGCTGTTTTTT.